This T cell receptor beta chain appears in the sequencing data of a study of T-cell reconstitution after alpha-beta-depleted transplantation in children. Regarding the study as a whole: T-cell counts and diversity at one year following transplant were attributed mainly to newly produced T cells.

Unique molecular identifiers featured in how the TCRbeta library was prepared. A single record per CDR3 protein comes from TCRdb applying MiXCR to the PCR reads. The sample gives about 420,000 distinct CDR3 sequences, under 20% of which show up once; around 28% is in the top ten. This clonotype was found a few times. Its antigen is not identified. Sequencing was performed on PBMCs, mostly from graft donor cells, taken 360 days after TCRalphabeta/CD19-depleted stem cell transplant. This receptor was obtained from a boy younger than two who had a stem cell transplant for Wiskott-Aldrich syndrome, so the T cells may come from the graft donor.

CDR3 region: CSASTMKLASTDTQYF. In nucleotides, the CDR3 is TGCAGTGCTAGTACTATGAAGCTAGCGAGCACAGATACGCAGTATTTT. The chain uses TRBV20-1 and TRBJ2-3; TRBD2 might be the D (6 bases). Germline V gene sequence: CDR1 DFQATT, CDR2 SNEGSKA (reference sequence). The V gene lost 3 bases and the J gene lost 0 bases, with 16 bases spanning the gap. The CDR3 covers 16 residues.